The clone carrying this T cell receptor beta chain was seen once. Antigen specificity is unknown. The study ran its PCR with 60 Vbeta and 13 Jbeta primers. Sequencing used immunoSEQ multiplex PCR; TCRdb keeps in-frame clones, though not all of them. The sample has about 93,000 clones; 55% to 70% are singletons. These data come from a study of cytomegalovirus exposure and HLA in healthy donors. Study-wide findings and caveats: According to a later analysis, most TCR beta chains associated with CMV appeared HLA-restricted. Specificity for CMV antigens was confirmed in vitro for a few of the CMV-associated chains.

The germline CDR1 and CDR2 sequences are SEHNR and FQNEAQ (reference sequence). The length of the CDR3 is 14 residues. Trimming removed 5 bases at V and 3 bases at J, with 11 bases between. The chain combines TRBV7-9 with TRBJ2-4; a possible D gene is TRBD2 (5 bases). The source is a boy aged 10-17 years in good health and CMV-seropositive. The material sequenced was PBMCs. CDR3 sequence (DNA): TGTGCCAGCAGCCGAGCGGTTCACAAAAACATTCAGTACTTC. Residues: CASSRAVHKNIQYF.